The clone carrying this T cell receptor (beta chain) was seen repeatedly, ten times or more. Antigen unknown. The CDR3 spans 14 residues. After removal of 3 bases from V and 0 bases from J, the junction contained 1 base not matched to a gene. Germline V CDR1 and CDR2: SEHNR, FQNEAQ (reference sequence). Constant-segment-primed 5'RACE gave TCR alpha and TCR beta cDNA libraries with sample barcodes and UMIs. In TCRdb, the 5' RACE reads were re-called with MiXCR into one record per CDR3 protein. Among 450,000 to 650,000 distinct CDR3 sequences listed, roughly 17% were seen once. This entry belongs to a study of T-cell memory formation after mild COVID-19. Overall study results and limits: Clones that contracted from day 15 to 85 had balanced CD4/CD8; later expanders were CD4+ biased. Specificity for SARS-CoV-2 was not confirmed among the second-wave clones peaking on day 37.

This chain joins TRBV7-9 and TRBJ1-1; 7 bases are shared with TRBD1. The sample taken for sequencing was PBMCs or a T cell subset sorted from them (not recorded which). This TCR was sampled from an adult woman who had mild COVID-19 (a few samples of this study predate the infection). Cell type and time point are not known. The CDR3, as DNA: TGTGCCAGCAGCTTGGGACAGCTGAACACTGAAGCTTTCTTT. Protein sequence: CASSLGQLNTEAFF.